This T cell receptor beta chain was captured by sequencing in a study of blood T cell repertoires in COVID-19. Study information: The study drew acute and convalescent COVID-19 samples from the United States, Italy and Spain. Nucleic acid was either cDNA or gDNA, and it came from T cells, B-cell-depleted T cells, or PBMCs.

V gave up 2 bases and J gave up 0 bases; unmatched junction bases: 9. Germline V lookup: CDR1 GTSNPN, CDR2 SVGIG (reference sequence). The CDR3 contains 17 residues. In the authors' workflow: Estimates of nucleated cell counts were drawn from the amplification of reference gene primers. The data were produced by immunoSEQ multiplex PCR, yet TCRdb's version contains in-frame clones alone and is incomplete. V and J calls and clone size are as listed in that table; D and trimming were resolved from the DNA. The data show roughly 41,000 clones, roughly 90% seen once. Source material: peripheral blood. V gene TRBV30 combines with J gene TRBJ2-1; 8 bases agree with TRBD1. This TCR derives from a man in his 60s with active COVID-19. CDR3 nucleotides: TGTGCCTGGAGTTCCGACAGGGGCTACAGCTCCTACAATGAGCAGTTCTTC. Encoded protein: CAWSSDRGYSSYNEQFF.